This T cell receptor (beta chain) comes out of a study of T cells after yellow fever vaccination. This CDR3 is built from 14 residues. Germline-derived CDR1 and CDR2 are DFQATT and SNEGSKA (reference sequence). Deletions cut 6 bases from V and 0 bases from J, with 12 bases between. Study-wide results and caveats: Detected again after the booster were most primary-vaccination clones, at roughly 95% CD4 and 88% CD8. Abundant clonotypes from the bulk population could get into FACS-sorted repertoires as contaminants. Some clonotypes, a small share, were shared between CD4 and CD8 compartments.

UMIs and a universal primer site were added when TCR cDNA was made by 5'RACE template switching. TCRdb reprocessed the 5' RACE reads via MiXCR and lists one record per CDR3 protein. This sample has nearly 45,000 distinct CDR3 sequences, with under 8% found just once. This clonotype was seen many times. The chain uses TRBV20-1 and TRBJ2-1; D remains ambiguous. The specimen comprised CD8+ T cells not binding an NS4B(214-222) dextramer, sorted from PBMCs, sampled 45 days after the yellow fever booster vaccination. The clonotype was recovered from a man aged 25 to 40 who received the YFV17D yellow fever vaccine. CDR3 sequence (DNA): TGCAGTGCCACGGGCTTGAGCTCCTACAATGAGCAGTTCTTC. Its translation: CSATGLSSYNEQFF.